This is a list of T cell receptor beta chains from one sample in a study of vaccination and CD4 T cells after COVID-19. These receptors have no known antigen. TCRdb re-analysed the PCR reads in MiXCR, keeping a single row per CDR3 protein. Seen here are under 25,000 distinct CDR3 sequences, roughly 46% observed once, and the top ten hold roughly 25%. This material consisted of CD4+ T cells from blood, cultured in vitro, taken before SARS-CoV-2 vaccination. The source is a human donor who had recovered from COVID-19. Each CDR3 is given with its conserved first and last residue. A D gene is named only where the DNA matches it firmly. Rows give clone size only sometimes, using once, few, many, or a class for an expanded clone.

clone_size | j_call | d_call | v_call | cdr3_aa | cdr3_nt
few | TRBJ1-2 | TRBD1 | TRBV6-1 | CASLGTGAATSQGYTF | TGTGCCAGCCTCGGGACAGGGGCCGCGACTTCACAGGGCTACACCTTC
- | TRBJ1-1 | TRBD1 | TRBV12-3/TRBV12-4 | CASSTTGTNTEAFF | TGTGCCAGCAGTACGACAGGGACCAACACTGAAGCTTTCTTT
- | TRBJ2-5 | TRBD2 | TRBV11-3 | CASSFVLAGKETQYF | TGTGCCAGCAGCTTTGTGCTAGCGGGAAAAGAGACCCAGTACTTC
few | TRBJ2-1 | - | TRBV7-2 | CASSSGVRYNEQFF | TGTGCCAGCAGCTCGGGAGTTCGGTACAATGAGCAGTTCTTC
few | TRBJ2-7 | TRBD1 | TRBV7-2 | CASSLRGQRYEQYF | TGTGCCAGCAGCTTAAGGGGACAGAGATACGAGCAGTACTTC
- | TRBJ2-1 | - | TRBV20-1 | CSASRNEQFF | TGCAGTGCTAGTCGGAATGAGCAGTTCTTC
- | TRBJ2-7 | - | TRBV20-1 | CSAHGQSSYEQYF | TGCAGTGCTCACGGACAGTCATCCTACGAGCAGTACTTC
once | TRBJ2-4 | - | TRBV7-2 | CASSLESMGNIQYF | TGTGCCAGCAGCTTAGAAAGTATGGGAAACATTCAGTACTTC
- | TRBJ2-7 | - | TRBV10-3 | CATQGRSDSYEQYF | TGTGCCACACAGGGCCGCAGCGACTCCTACGAGCAGTACTTC
- | TRBJ2-4 | - | TRBV4-2 | CASSQGLGPDIQYF | TGTGCCAGCAGCCAAGGACTGGGGCCTGACATTCAGTACTTC
- | TRBJ2-2 | TRBD2 | TRBV19 | CASRPGLGLAGELFF | TGTGCCAGTAGGCCGGGACTAGGGTTGGCCGGGGAGCTGTTTTTT
- | TRBJ1-5 | TRBD1 | TRBV28 | CASRLGTGSASQHF | TGTGCCAGCAGGTTAGGGACAGGGTCGGCGTCCCAGCATTTT
- | TRBJ1-2 | - | TRBV7-2 | CASSLSLGLLNYGYTF | TGTGCCAGCAGCTTAAGTTTGGGGCTACTTAACTATGGCTACACCTTC
- | TRBJ2-2 | - | TRBV7-9 | CASSLRQVTGELFF | TGTGCCAGCAGCTTAAGACAGGTTACCGGGGAGCTGTTTTTT
- | TRBJ1-1 | - | TRBV23-1 | CASSHSVGGYTEAFF | TGCGCCAGCAGTCACTCCGTTGGGGGGTACACTGAAGCTTTCTTT
- | TRBJ1-2 | - | TRBV6-5 | CASSYSQGRDFYGYTF | TGTGCCAGCAGTTACTCGCAGGGGCGAGACTTCTATGGCTACACCTTC
- | TRBJ1-3 | TRBD1 | TRBV23-1 | CASSPRGPGNTIYF | TGCGCCAGCAGTCCTAGGGGGCCTGGAAACACCATATATTTT
- | TRBJ2-6 | TRBD1 | TRBV6-2/TRBV6-3 | CASRKTGTGANVLTF | TGTGCCAGCAGGAAGACAGGGACAGGGGCCAACGTCCTGACTTTC
- | TRBJ1-5 | - | TRBV12-3/TRBV12-4 | CASSSDRSNQPQHF | TGTGCCAGCAGTTCCGACAGGAGCAATCAGCCCCAGCATTTT
- | TRBJ1-5 | - | TRBV18 | CASSPGSNQPQHF | TGTGCCAGCTCACCAGGGAGCAATCAGCCCCAGCATTTT
- | TRBJ2-3 | - | TRBV5-1 | CASSGGLQQSTDTQYF | TGCGCCAGCAGCGGGGGACTCCAACAAAGCACAGATACGCAGTATTTT
once | TRBJ2-1 | TRBD2 | TRBV7-2 | CASSLGPGLADNEQFF | TGTGCCAGCAGCTTAGGCCCGGGACTAGCTGACAATGAGCAGTTCTTC
- | TRBJ2-7 | - | TRBV7-2 | CASSLGASSQQYF | TGTGCCAGCAGCTTAGGGGCTAGCTCTCAGCAGTACTTC
- | TRBJ2-3 | - | TRBV27 | CASSTLVGSGVTQYF | TGTGCCAGCAGCACACTCGTAGGGAGTGGGGTTACGCAGTATTTT
medium-sized | TRBJ1-6 | TRBD1 | TRBV12-5 | CASGAGGDRKPLHF | TGTGCTAGTGGTGCAGGGGGCGATCGTAAACCCCTCCACTTT
few | TRBJ2-5 | TRBD1 | TRBV7-2 | CASSRQRGQGQETQYF | TGTGCCAGCAGCCGCCAGAGGGGACAGGGCCAAGAGACCCAGTACTTC
few | TRBJ1-1 | - | TRBV10-2 | CASSESGTALNTEAFF | TGCGCCAGCAGTGAATCTGGGACCGCCCTGAACACTGAAGCTTTCTTT